The next 20 T cell receptor beta chains were all read from a single sample in a study of long-term antiretroviral therapy in people with HIV. With survey level as its setting, the immunoSEQ assay was v3.0. The method was immunoSEQ multiplex PCR; TCRdb's version includes in-frame clones alone and lacks a portion of them. The sample gives 20,000 to 25,000 clones, about 88% of which show up once; 6% to 6.5% is in the top ten. Sequenced here: unsorted PBMCs, sampled 0.6 years after starting antiretroviral therapy. These receptors were taken from a man between 60 and 75 years old with HIV.

The chain carries TRBV18 and TRBJ2-5; D unclear. Germline CDR1 reads KGHSH; CDR2 reads LQKENI. Trimming stripped 8 bases from V and 5 bases from J, with 9 bases between. The CDR3 loop spans 11 amino acids. CDR3 in DNA: TGTGCCAGCAAGCTGTTGGAGACCCAGTACTTC. Translating it yields CASKLLETQYF. The whole variable domain, remainder taken from reference TRBV18 and TRBJ2-5, is NAGVMQNPRHLVRRRGQEARLRCSPMKGHSHVYWYRQLPEEGLKFMVYLQKENIIDESGMPKERFSAEFPKEGPSILRIQQVVRGDSAAYFCASKLLETQYFGPGTRLLVL.

The chain combines TRBV5-5 with TRBJ1-4, with TRBD1 matching over 7 bases. This CDR3 comprises 14 residues. Unmatched junction bases numbered 6, after V lost 2 bases and J lost 8 bases. From germline, CDR1 is SGHKS and CDR2 YYEKEE (reference sequence). CDR3 nucleotide sequence: TGTGCCAGCAGCTTCTACAGGGGTGCCGAAAAACTGTTTTTT. The encoded protein is CASSFYRGAEKLFF.

The sample holds one count of this clone. This chain connects TRBV11-2 to TRBJ1-4, with TRBD1 identical over 8 bases. CDR1 and CDR2 (germline): SGHAT, FQNNGV. This CDR3 has 16 residues. Losses at the gene ends were 5 bases for V and 2 bases for J; bases not matched to a gene: 7. The CDR3 nucleotides are TGTGCCAGCAGCCACCCGGCAGGGGGCACTAATGAAAAACTGTTTTTT. Protein sequence: CASSHPAGGTNEKLFF.

V gene TRBV2 combines with J gene TRBJ1-5; 10 nucleotides agree with TRBD1. Germline-derived CDR1 and CDR2 are SNHLY and FYNNEI. The junction had 5 bases not matched to a gene; V was cut back by 6 bases and J by 6 bases. This CDR3 comprises 14 residues. The CDR3 protein is CASRPGQGSQPQHF. As DNA, the CDR3 is TGTGCCAGCAGACCGGGACAGGGGAGTCAGCCCCAGCATTTT.

The chain couples TRBV9 to TRBJ2-3, with a weak D call TRBD2 (6 bases). The V end lost 4 bases, the J end lost 5 bases, and 17 bases lay between the germline ends. The CDR3 runs to 15 residues. Germline V gene data show CDR1 as SGDLS and CDR2 as YYNGEE. The DNA of the CDR3 is TGTGCCAGCAGCTTCGACGGGGGTCGGGGAGATACGCAGTATTTT. It codes for CASSFDGGRGDTQYF.

The gene calls are TRBV7-2 and TRBJ1-5; 7 bases are shared with TRBD1. V dropped 4 bases and J dropped 2; count of bases not matched to a gene: 5. The CDR3 loop spans 15 amino acids. CDR1 and CDR2 (germline): SGHTA, FQGNSA. The DNA for the CDR3 is TGTGCCAGCAGCTGGGGAGGGGGCGGCAATCAGCCCCAGCATTTT. Translation gives CASSWGGGGNQPQHF.

CDR3 in amino acids: CSVEGSRATDTQYF. The CDR3 nucleotides read TGCAGCGTTGAAGGATCGAGAGCCACAGATACGCAGTATTTT. V usage is TRBV29-1 and J usage is TRBJ2-3; no firm D call. V lost 1 base and J 2 bases, leaving 10 bases between the germline ends. The CDR3 is 14 residues long. CDR1 is SQVTM, CDR2 ANQGSEA, per germline.

The genes are TRBV10-1 and TRBJ1-3; perhaps TRBD1 as D (6 bases). This CDR3 has 15 residues. CDR1 is WNHNN, CDR2 SYGVQD, per germline (reference sequence). Trimming removed 1 base at V and 4 bases at J, with 11 bases between. In DNA form, the CDR3 reads TGCGCCAGCAGTGAGTTACAGGGACCCGGAAACACCATATATTTT. Its translation is CASSELQGPGNTIYF.

This sequence joins TRBV6-5 and TRBJ1-2; D gene ambiguous. The V gene lost 11 bases and the J gene lost 2 bases, with 12 bases spanning the gap. The CDR3 spans 12 residues. Germline V gene lookup returns CDR1 MNHEY and CDR2 SVGAGI. This chain's CDR3 is CAVLNTNYGYTF. DNA for the CDR3: TGTGCCGTCTTAAACACGAACTATGGCTACACCTTC.

The J gene is TRBJ2-5, the V gene TRBV7-2, with D perhaps TRBD2 (6 bases). The CDR3 loop spans 13 amino acids. V shed 2 bases and J shed 4 bases, with 8 bases lying between them. In germline, CDR1 is SGHTA, CDR2 FQGNSA. The CDR3 sequence is CASSLMGGETQYF. Written as DNA, the CDR3 is TGTGCCAGCAGCTTAATGGGGGGAGAGACCCAGTACTTC.

The rearrangement links TRBV30 to TRBJ1-1; D is unclear. This CDR3 is 14 amino acids long. With 3 bases removed from V and 1 base from J, the gap between germline ends came to 12 bases. In germline, CDR1 is GTSNPN, CDR2 SVGIG (reference sequence). DNA for the CDR3: TGTGCCTGGAGGGACTGGGGAGGGAACACTGAAGCTTTCTTT. The encoded protein is CAWRDWGGNTEAFF. The full variable domain, rest sourced from reference TRBV30 and TRBJ1-1, is SQTIHQWPATLVQPVGSPLSLECTVEGTSNPNLYWYRQAAGRGLQLLFYSVGIGQISSEVPQNLSASRPQDRQFILSSKKLLLSDSGFYLCAWRDWGGNTEAFFGQGTRLTVV.

The chain uses TRBV4-2 and TRBJ2-6; 7 positions match TRBD2. The CDR3 consists of 17 residues. Per the germline V gene, CDR1 is LGHNA and CDR2 is YNFKEQ. J lost 0 bases, V lost 2 bases, and 4 bases had no gene match. The CDR3: CASSQRGGISGANVLTF. DNA for the CDR3: TGTGCCAGCAGCCAAAGGGGAGGGATCTCTGGGGCCAACGTCCTGACTTTC.

The rearrangement uses TRBV10-3 and TRBJ2-7; 10 nucleotides agree with TRBD1. Germline CDR1 and CDR2: ENHRY and SYGVKD. V gave up 9 bases and J gave up 1 base; unmatched junction bases: 9. The CDR3 has 15 residues. The CDR3 reads CAILNGTGASYEQYF. The CDR3 coding sequence is TGTGCCATACTCAACGGGACAGGGGCGTCCTACGAGCAGTACTTC.

The chain has TRBV5-1 and TRBJ2-3; 9 bases map to TRBD2. Trimming removed 4 bases from V and 0 bases from J; junction bases left unmatched: 3. This CDR3 is 15 amino acids long. Germline lookup yields CDR1 SGHRS and CDR2 YFSETQ. CDR3 bases: TGCGCCAGCAGCCAGACTAGCGGAAGCACAGATACGCAGTATTTT. This codes for CASSQTSGSTDTQYF.

V is TRBV6-5 and J is TRBJ1-1; possible D gene TRBD1, 5 bases. This CDR3 comprises 13 residues. The germline gives CDR1 MNHEY, CDR2 SVGAGI. V dropped 4 bases and J dropped 4 bases, with 10 bases sitting between them. The CDR3 loop reads CASSWGGTTEAFF. The CDR3 nucleotides are TGTGCCAGCAGTTGGGGAGGGACCACTGAAGCTTTCTTT.

The genes are TRBV5-1 and TRBJ2-1; 10 positions agree with TRBD1. Germline V gene data show CDR1 as SGHRS and CDR2 as YFSETQ. The junction had 6 bases not matched to a gene; V was cut back by 3 bases and J by 6 bases. The CDR3 totals 15 residues. CDR3 in amino acids: CASSSRDRGGNEQFF. Written as DNA, the CDR3 is TGCGCCAGCAGCTCCCGGGACAGGGGAGGCAATGAGCAGTTCTTC.

The gene calls are TRBV5-5 and TRBJ2-7; the D gene is possibly TRBD2 (5 bases). This CDR3 has 14 residues. Germline V gene sequence: CDR1 SGHKS, CDR2 YYEKEE (reference sequence). V was clipped by 1 base and J by 3 bases, with 11 bases between them. The CDR3 spells CASSLSPGSYEQYF. CDR3 sequence (DNA): TGTGCCAGCAGCTTGTCCCCGGGAAGCTACGAGCAGTACTTC.

The rearrangement uses TRBV7-7 and TRBJ2-3; 7 nucleotides line up with TRBD2. The CDR3 is 13 amino acids. The germline V gene encodes CDR1 SSHAT and CDR2 FNYEAQ (reference sequence). CDR3 coding DNA: TGTGCTAGCTCTAGCGGTTCCACAGATACGCAGTATTTT. It encodes CASSSGSTDTQYF.

This clone appeared once. The genes are TRBV29-1 and TRBJ1-2; D remains unclear. This CDR3 has 14 residues. The ends were cut back, 4 bases at V and 0 bases at J, with 12 bases in the middle. Germline V gene lookup returns CDR1 SQVTM and CDR2 ANQGSEA. In DNA, the CDR3 is TGCAGCGTTGTAACTCAGCAAGCTAACTATGGCTACACCTTC. Residues: CSVVTQQANYGYTF.

This clone was found a few times. Written as DNA, the CDR3 is TGTTGGGGGCCGCTATCCTACGAGCAGTACTTC. Its protein is CWGPLSYEQYF. This chain connects TRBV19 to TRBJ2-7; a possible D gene is TRBD1 (6 bases). Germline lookup yields CDR1 LNHDA and CDR2 SQIVND (reference sequence). The CDR3 contains 11 residues.